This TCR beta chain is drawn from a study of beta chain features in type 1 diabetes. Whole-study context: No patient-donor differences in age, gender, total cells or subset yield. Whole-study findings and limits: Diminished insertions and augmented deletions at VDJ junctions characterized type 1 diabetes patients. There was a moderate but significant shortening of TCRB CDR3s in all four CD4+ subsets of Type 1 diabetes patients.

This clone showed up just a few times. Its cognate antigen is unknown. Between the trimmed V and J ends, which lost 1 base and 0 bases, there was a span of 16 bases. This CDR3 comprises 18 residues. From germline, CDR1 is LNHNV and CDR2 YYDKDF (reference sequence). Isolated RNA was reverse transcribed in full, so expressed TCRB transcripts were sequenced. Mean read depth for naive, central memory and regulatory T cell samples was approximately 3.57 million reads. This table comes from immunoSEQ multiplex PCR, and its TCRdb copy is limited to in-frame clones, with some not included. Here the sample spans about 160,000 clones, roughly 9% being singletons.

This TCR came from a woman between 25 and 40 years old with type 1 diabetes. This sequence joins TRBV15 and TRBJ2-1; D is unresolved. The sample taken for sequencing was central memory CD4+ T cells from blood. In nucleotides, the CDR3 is TGTGCCACCAGCAGAGGAGCGATAGGCATATACTCCTACAATGAGCAGTTCTTC. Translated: CATSRGAIGIYSYNEQFF.